One T cell receptor (beta chain) is described in this entry. Germline V gene lookup returns CDR1 MNHEY and CDR2 SMNVEV (reference sequence). CDR3 size: 15 residues. V was pared by 2 bases and J by 4 bases, with 8 bases of the junction left unmatched. Baseline, cycle 4 day 1, and cycle 7 day 1 were the blood sampling points. The data were taken from a study of OX40 agonist ivuxolimab in advanced cancers. Only in-frame clones appear in the TCRdb table, and some are missing; sequencing was by immunoSEQ multiplex PCR. The sample has about 100,000 clones; 90% are singletons. The sequence was collected from an adult with an advanced solid tumor such as melanoma, head and neck, liver or kidney cancer. The chain has TRBV27 and TRBJ2-7, with TRBD2 matching 7 bases. The specimen comprised CD4+ or CD8+ T cells sorted from blood, sampled in a trial of the OX40 agonist ivuxolimab. For the CDR3, the DNA is TGTGCCAGCAGTTTAACGGCGGGAGCCTTTTACGAGCAGTACTTC. As protein: CASSLTAGAFYEQYF.